The 32 T cell receptor beta chains below all came from one sample that was sequenced in a study of blood T cell repertoires in COVID-19. The repertoire was sequenced with immunoSEQ multiplex PCR; TCRdb's copy has only in-frame clones and lacks some. The table shows around 130,000 clones, with approximately 85% occurring only once. Sequences were obtained from peripheral blood. All receptors come from a human donor in a cohort sampled during active COVID-19.

This clone was seen once. This chain joins TRBV7-8 and TRBJ2-5; 9 bases line up with TRBD1. Germline V gives CDR1 SGHVS, CDR2 FQNEAQ. The CDR3 consists of 13 residues. The DNA for the CDR3 is TGTTTTGCGGGACAGGGTCGCTGGGAGACCCAGTACTTC. Translating gives CFAGQGRWETQYF.

The V call is TRBV3-1 (or the pseudogene TRBV3-2), the J call TRBJ1-1; perhaps TRBD1 as D (6 bases). Germline V gene data show CDR1 as LGHDT and CDR2 as YNNKEL (reference sequence). V lost 2 bases and J lost 6, with 10 bases in between. This CDR3 has 13 amino acids. Written as DNA, the CDR3 is TGTGCCAGCAGCCAATCAGGGACACCTGAAGCTTTCTTT. As protein: CASSQSGTPEAFF.

V and J are TRBV3-1 (or the pseudogene TRBV3-2) and TRBJ2-2, with 8 positions matching TRBD1. CDR1 and CDR2 (germline): LGHDT, YNNKEL (reference sequence). V was pared by 6 bases and J by 6 bases, with 9 bases of the junction left unmatched. The CDR3 loop spans 15 amino acids. CDR3 protein: CASRPRTGSAGELFF. CDR3 nucleotide sequence: TGTGCCAGCAGACCCAGGACAGGGAGCGCCGGGGAGCTGTTTTTT.

The chain uses TRBV5-1 and TRBJ1-5, with D possibly TRBD1 on 6 matching bases. Germline CDR1 reads SGHRS; CDR2 reads YFSETQ. This CDR3 has 15 residues. Trimming cost V 0 bases and J 0 bases, with 7 bases left between them. In DNA, the CDR3 is TGCGCCAGCAGCTTGGAGGGGGATAGCAATCAGCCCCAGCATTTT. Amino acids: CASSLEGDSNQPQHF.

The CDR3 spells CATSEPTVQETQYF. In DNA form, the CDR3 reads TGTGCCACCAGTGAGCCGACAGTACAAGAGACCCAGTACTTC. The chain is built from TRBV24-1 and TRBJ2-5; tentatively, D is TRBD1 (5 bases). Deletions cut 4 bases from V and 2 bases from J, with 10 bases between. Germline assignment: CDR1 KGHDR and CDR2 SFDVKD. The CDR3 totals 14 residues.

V is TRBV5-1 and J is TRBJ1-2; maybe TRBD1 (5 bases). Germline V gene lookup returns CDR1 SGHRS and CDR2 YFSETQ. The CDR3 has 16 amino acids. With 4 bases removed from V and 4 bases from J, the gap between germline ends came to 20 bases. The CDR3 reads CASSLGRGFEFYGYTF. The CDR3, as DNA: TGCGCCAGCAGCCTCGGGCGGGGGTTCGAATTCTATGGCTACACCTTC.

This rearrangement joins TRBV7-8 to TRBJ2-3; 14 bases line up with TRBD2. The CDR3 runs to 23 residues. After removal of 5 bases from V and 1 base from J, the junction contained 23 bases not matched to a gene. From germline, CDR1 is SGHVS and CDR2 FQNEAQ. In DNA form, the CDR3 reads TGTGCCAGCAGCCTACCGACTAGCGGGGGGGTCGAAAGCGCTATAGTGGGCACAGATACGCAGTATTTT. Protein product: CASSLPTSGGVESAIVGTDTQYF.

The chain couples TRBV7-9 to TRBJ1-1, with D possibly matching TRBD1 (6 bases). This CDR3 has 11 amino acids. Germline V lookup: CDR1 SEHNR, CDR2 FQNEAQ (reference sequence). Trimming left V 5 bases short and J 7 bases short, with 8 bases between. CDR3 protein: CASSEGVEAFF. The CDR3 bases are TGTGCCAGCAGCGAGGGGGTTGAAGCTTTCTTT. The full variable domain, its missing parts supplied by reference TRBV7-9 and TRBJ1-1, is DTGVSQNPRHKITKRGQNVTFRCDPISEHNRLYWYRQTLGQGPEFLTYFQNEAQLEKSRLLSDRFSAERPKGSFSTLEIQRTEQGDSAMYLCASSEGVEAFFGQGTRLTVV.

The chain joins TRBV5-1 to TRBJ2-7, with 7 bases that match TRBD2. Unmatched junction bases numbered 9, after V lost 7 bases and J lost 2 bases. Looked up from germline, CDR1 is SGHRS and CDR2 is YFSETQ. The CDR3 length is 14 residues. The CDR3 region is CASYWGGSTYEQYF. In DNA, the CDR3 is TGCGCCAGCTACTGGGGAGGGTCAACCTACGAGCAGTACTTC.

This clone occurred once. The chain links TRBV29-1 to TRBJ1-1; 7 bases fit TRBD1. The V and J ends lost 2 bases and 11 bases, in that order; junction bases with no gene match: 8. Germline V gene sequence: CDR1 SQVTM, CDR2 ANQGSEA. This CDR3 comprises 12 residues. DNA of the CDR3: TGCAGCGTTGAATGGACAGGAAAAGCGGCTTTCTTT. It translates to CSVEWTGKAAFF.

The genes are TRBV10-2 and TRBJ2-5; 7 positions agree with TRBD1. The junction had 2 bases not matched to a gene; V was cut back by 5 bases and J by 2 bases. There are 13 residues in the CDR3. CDR1 and CDR2 (germline): WSHSY, SAAADI. CDR3 DNA: TGCGCCAGCAGTCGACAGGGACAAGAGACCCAGTACTTC. Residues: CASSRQGQETQYF.

This clone came up once. The chain links TRBV7-8 to TRBJ2-7, with 7 bases lining up with TRBD1. V dropped 5 bases and J dropped 2; count of bases not matched to a gene: 9. The CDR3 contains 15 residues. The germline V gene has CDR1 SGHVS and CDR2 FQNEAQ. The CDR3 region has the DNA TGTGCCAGCAGCCAATGGGACAGTTCCACCTACGAGCAGTACTTC. Its translation: CASSQWDSSTYEQYF.

The genes are TRBV5-1 and TRBJ2-1; 14 bases match TRBD2. Germline CDR1 is SGHRS and CDR2 is YFSETQ. The CDR3 has 15 amino acids. V shed 4 bases, J shed 10 bases, and the junction held 7 bases outside the gene matches. Written as DNA, the CDR3 is TGCGCCAGCAGCACGACTAGCGGGGGGGCATTAGAGCAGTTCTTC. It yields the protein CASSTTSGGALEQFF. Supplemented by reference TRBV5-1 and TRBJ2-1, the full variable domain reads KAGVTQTPRYLIKTRGQQVTLSCSPISGHRSVSWYQQTPGQGLQFLFEYFSETQRNKGNFPGRFSGRQFSNSRSEMNVSTLELGDSALYLCASSTTSGGALEQFFGPGTRLTVL.

The genes are TRBV11-1 and TRBJ2-5; D may be TRBD1 (6 bases). Germline CDR1 SGHAT, CDR2 FQDESV (reference sequence). Between the trimmed V and J ends, which lost 4 bases and 3 bases, there was a span of 9 bases. There are 13 residues in the CDR3. The CDR3: CASSWSGEETQYF. The CDR3 DNA follows: TGTGCCAGCAGCTGGTCAGGGGAAGAGACCCAGTACTTC.

The chain uses TRBV5-6 and TRBJ2-3; 12 bases agree with TRBD2. This CDR3 has 16 residues. Germline CDR1 SGHDT, CDR2 YYEEEE. V was pared by 4 bases and J by 1 base, with 4 bases of the junction left unmatched. The CDR3 region has the DNA TGTGCCAGCAGCCTTCGGACTAGCGGGGGCACAGATACGCAGTATTTT. Its translation: CASSLRTSGGTDTQYF.

The genes are TRBV29-1 and TRBJ1-3, with TRBD1 matching over 11 bases. The CDR3 has 15 residues. Germline CDR1 SQVTM, CDR2 ANQGSEA. V lost 7 bases and J lost 0; bases outside the gene matches: 5. The CDR3 region is CSGTGTGGSGNTIYF. For the CDR3, the DNA is TGCAGCGGGACCGGGACAGGGGGCTCTGGAAACACCATATATTTT.

The genes are TRBV12-3 or TRBV12-4 and TRBJ2-3; TRBD1 matches at 7 bases. This CDR3 spans 13 amino acids. The J segment lost 5 bases and the V segment lost 7 bases, leaving 6 bases of the junction unmatched. The CDR3 loop is CASTRDSQDTQYF. CDR3 DNA: TGTGCCAGCACTCGGGACAGCCAAGATACGCAGTATTTT.

The chain uses TRBV20-1 and TRBJ1-5, with 8 bases that match TRBD1. The CDR3 is made up of 16 amino acids. The germline gives CDR1 DFQATT, CDR2 SNEGSKA (reference sequence). Trimming at V came to 3 bases and at J to 2 bases, leaving 9 bases not matched to a gene. The CDR3 DNA sequence: TGCAGTGCTAGTGTCCCAGGGGGCACGGGCAATCAGCCCCAGCATTTT. It encodes CSASVPGGTGNQPQHF.

The V gene is TRBV3-1 (or the pseudogene TRBV3-2), the J gene TRBJ1-6; D is unclear. This CDR3 has 15 residues. Trimming cost V 3 bases and J 0 bases, with 6 bases left between them. Germline values: CDR1 LGHDT, CDR2 YNNKEL (reference sequence). The CDR3 nucleotides are TGTGCCAGCAGCCACGGGAGCTCCTATAATTCACCCCTCCACTTT. As protein: CASSHGSSYNSPLHF.

This chain links TRBV7-9 with TRBJ1-1, with D unresolved. The CDR3 loop spans 15 amino acids. V lost 5 bases to trimming and J lost 2 bases, with 15 bases between them. Germline CDR1 reads SEHNR; CDR2 reads FQNEAQ (reference sequence). This chain's CDR3 is CASSEPASTNTEAFF. The CDR3 bases are TGTGCCAGCAGCGAGCCTGCTAGCACCAACACTGAAGCTTTCTTT.

The table lists this clone with a count of one. The chain couples TRBV28 to TRBJ1-6, with D perhaps TRBD1 (5 bases). Germline V gives CDR1 MDHEN, CDR2 SYDVKM. Trimming removed 3 bases from V and 5 bases from J, with 14 bases in between. The CDR3 loop spans 16 amino acids. This chain's CDR3 is CASSFGGGGNNSPLHF. Written as DNA, the CDR3 is TGTGCCAGCAGTTTCGGGGGAGGCGGAAATAATTCACCCCTCCACTTT.

The rearrangement joins TRBV28 to TRBJ2-7, with 7 positions matching TRBD1. Per the germline V gene, CDR1 is MDHEN and CDR2 is SYDVKM. The trim removed 6 bases at V and 2 bases at J, leaving 10 bases unmatched. This CDR3 spans 15 amino acids. CDR3 sequence (DNA): TGTGCCAGCAGCCCGACAGGGCGGGTCCCCTACGAGCAGTACTTC. Its translation: CASSPTGRVPYEQYF.

The CDR3 region has the DNA TGCAGCGTTGAAGATTACAGGAGCCCTAACTATGGCTACACCTTC. This encodes CSVEDYRSPNYGYTF. This chain joins TRBV29-1 and TRBJ1-2, with D possibly TRBD1 on 5 matching bases. Germline V gene lookup returns CDR1 SQVTM and CDR2 ANQGSEA. Trimming cost V 0 bases and J 0 bases, with 11 bases left between them. The CDR3 sequence is 15 residues long.

This rearrangement joins TRBV6-5 to TRBJ2-7; a weak D match, TRBD2 (5 bases). With 6 bases removed from V and 3 bases from J, the gap between germline ends came to 15 bases. Germline V gene data show CDR1 as MNHEY and CDR2 as SVGAGI. The CDR3 is made up of 14 amino acids. The CDR3 DNA reads TGTGCCAGCAGATCCCCGTTCGGGAACTACGAGCAGTACTTC. Translation: CASRSPFGNYEQYF.

The chain is built from TRBV28 and TRBJ1-6, with a weak D call TRBD1 (5 bases). Trimming left V 4 bases short and J 2 bases short, with 12 bases between. Germline assignment: CDR1 MDHEN and CDR2 SYDVKM. The CDR3 sequence is 16 residues long. CDR3 region: CASSSGGNAYNSPLHF. The DNA for the CDR3 is TGTGCCAGCAGTTCCGGGGGGAACGCCTATAATTCACCCCTCCACTTT.

The chain carries TRBV6-6 and TRBJ1-2; 7 nucleotides match TRBD1. V lost 0 bases, J lost 3 bases, and 4 bases stayed unmatched. The CDR3 runs to 15 residues. Germline lookup yields CDR1 MNHNY and CDR2 SVGAGI (reference sequence). The CDR3 here is CASSYSGGADYGYTF. The CDR3 nucleotides are TGTGCCAGCAGTTACTCAGGGGGCGCCGACTATGGCTACACCTTC.

The V gene is TRBV6-2 or TRBV6-3, the J gene TRBJ2-1; tentative D call: TRBD2 (7 bases). From germline, CDR1 is MNHEY and CDR2 SVGEGT. Trimming shortened V by 3 bases and J by 2 bases, and 17 bases separated the two germline ends. The CDR3 covers 17 residues. In DNA form, the CDR3 reads TGTGCCAGCAGTTATAGTCGGGGGGCCCCAACCTACAATGAGCAGTTCTTC. Its translation: CASSYSRGAPTYNEQFF.

The chain couples TRBV19 to TRBJ2-7; the match to TRBD2 covers 13 bases. The length of the CDR3 is 16 residues. Germline loops: CDR1 LNHDA, CDR2 SQIVND (reference sequence). V lost 5 bases to trimming and J lost 0 bases; unmatched junction nucleotides: 4. This CDR3 reads CASSSGLAGASYEQYF. CDR3 coding DNA: TGTGCCAGTAGTTCCGGACTAGCGGGGGCCTCCTACGAGCAGTACTTC. Complete variable domain (other parts from reference TRBV19 and TRBJ2-7): DGGITQSPKYLFRKEGQNVTLSCEQNLNHDAMYWYRQDPGQGLRLIYYSQIVNDFQKGDIAEGYSVSREKKESFPLTVTSAQKNPTAFYLCASSSGLAGASYEQYFGPGTRLTVT.

The V call is TRBV21-1, the J call TRBJ1-4. TRBV21-1 is tagged as a pseudogene. CDR3 size: 18 residues. The CDR3 region has the DNA TGTGCCAGCAGCAAAGCCGGGAATACCCTTGCAACTAATGAAAAACTGTTTTTT. This gives the protein CASSKAGNTLATNEKLFF.

In its sample, this clone was seen a few times. The J gene is TRBJ1-1, the V gene TRBV6-5; D gene unclear. V gave up 4 bases and J gave up 5 bases, with 8 bases separating them. The CDR3 is made up of 12 amino acids. Germline CDR1 and CDR2: MNHEY and SVGAGI. CDR3 loop: CASSSAGTEAFF. DNA for the CDR3: TGTGCCAGCAGTTCGGCCGGGACTGAAGCTTTCTTT.

V and J are TRBV27 and TRBJ1-2; D unclear. The CDR3 totals 13 residues. Germline loops: CDR1 MNHEY, CDR2 SMNVEV (reference sequence). The germline V and J ends were trimmed by 6 bases and 4 bases, with 12 bases remaining between them. In DNA form, the CDR3 reads TGTGCCAGCAGGGCGGGCGGGTCCTATGGCTACACCTTC. As protein: CASRAGGSYGYTF.

The chain links TRBV28 to TRBJ1-1; tentatively, D is TRBD1 (6 bases). Per the germline V gene, CDR1 is MDHEN and CDR2 is SYDVKM. Trimming stripped 11 bases from V and 1 base from J, with 14 bases between. The CDR3 extends over 13 amino acids. The CDR3 loop reads CAADSHGNTEAFF. In DNA, the CDR3 is TGTGCCGCGGACAGCCACGGGAACACTGAAGCTTTCTTT.